The 22 T cell receptor beta chains below come from one sample, sequenced in a study of blood T cell repertoires in COVID-19 (dated by TCRdb to the early 2020s). The method behind the library was the immunoSEQ multiplex PCR assay. TCRdb retrieved this table from immuneACCESS and kept in-frame rearrangements only. Not all clones are present; in checked studies, unresolved V genes account for under half, and no reason is known for the remainder. This sample is represented by about 180,000 clones; about nine tenths of them were singletons. The ten largest clones represent about 4% of the sample. Sequenced sample: peripheral blood. Receptors originate from a woman between 25 and 40 years old with acute or convalescent COVID-19.

CDR3: CASSSTGMGEQYF. The CDR3 DNA reads as TGTGCCAGCAGTTCGACAGGGATGGGCGAGCAGTACTTC. The chain links TRBV28 to TRBJ2-7, with 7 bases aligning to TRBD1. The CDR3 contains 13 residues. The germline V gene encodes CDR1 MDHEN and CDR2 SYDVKM. V lost 4 bases to trimming and J lost 6 bases; unmatched junction nucleotides: 6.

This clone was detected once. The chain uses TRBV24-1 and TRBJ2-5; D ambiguous. The CDR3 totals 14 residues. CDR1 and CDR2 from the germline V gene are KGHDR and SFDVKD. V was shortened by 4 bases and J by 7 bases, with 15 bases between the two germline ends. Here the CDR3 reads CATSESFPSGTQYF. CDR3 bases: TGTGCCACCAGTGAGTCATTTCCCTCGGGGACCCAGTACTTC.

V is TRBV2 and J is TRBJ2-3, with TRBD2 matching over 9 bases. CDR1 SNHLY and CDR2 FYNNEI come from the germline V gene. Trimming cost V 7 bases and J 11 bases; bases outside gene matches: 1. The CDR3 spans 10 residues. CDR3 in DNA: TGTGCCAGCATAGCGGGAGTGCAGTATTTT. This gives the protein CASIAGVQYF.

J is TRBJ1-3 and V is TRBV3-1 (or the pseudogene TRBV3-2); D call uncertain. V shed 3 bases and J shed 2 bases, with 8 bases lying between them. From germline, CDR1 is LGHDT and CDR2 YNNKEL (reference sequence). CDR3 size: 14 residues. The CDR3 region is CASSHTAAGNTIYF. The DNA for the CDR3 is TGTGCCAGCAGCCATACAGCGGCTGGAAACACCATATATTTT.

There are a few counts of this clone. At one end, the junction sequence differs from germline, possibly due to a read error. The chain couples TRBV6-1 to TRBJ2-1, with 8 bases fitting TRBD1. Per germline, CDR1 MNHNS and CDR2 SASEGT. This CDR3 spans 15 amino acids. CDR3 sequence reads: CASSEGTGTYYEQFF. The CDR3 nucleotides read TGTGCCAGCAGTGAAGGGACAGGGACCTACTATGAGCAGTTCTTC.

The chain has TRBV5-1 and TRBJ2-1; 7 bases match TRBD1. This CDR3 has 15 amino acids. Germline-derived CDR1 and CDR2 are SGHRS and YFSETQ. With V trimmed by 0 bases and J by 9 bases, 9 bases remained unmatched. CDR3 sequence (DNA): TGCGCCAGCAGCTTGGGAGGGGGCGCGTCTACTGAGCAGTTCTTC. This codes for CASSLGGGASTEQFF.

The rearrangement links TRBV5-1 to TRBJ2-5; D perhaps matches TRBD2 (6 bases). There are 13 residues in the CDR3. Germline lookup yields CDR1 SGHRS and CDR2 YFSETQ. Trimming stripped 4 bases from V and 5 bases from J, with 12 bases between. The CDR3 DNA sequence: TGCGCCAGCAGCCCGGGACTCGGGGAGACCCAGTACTTC. It yields the protein CASSPGLGETQYF. Based on the CDR3 plus reference TRBV5-1 and TRBJ2-5, the full variable domain is KAGVTQTPRYLIKTRGQQVTLSCSPISGHRSVSWYQQTPGQGLQFLFEYFSETQRNKGNFPGRFSGRQFSNSRSEMNVSTLELGDSALYLCASSPGLGETQYFGPGTRLLVL.

This sequence joins TRBV7-2 and TRBJ2-1; 14 bases align to TRBD2. The V and J ends lost 4 bases and 8 bases, in that order; junction bases with no gene match: 7. Germline CDR1 is SGHTA and CDR2 is FQGNSA. The CDR3 is 16 amino acids. CDR3 coding DNA: TGTGCCAGCAGCTACACCGGGACTAGCGGGAGCTATGAGCAGTTCTTC. It is translated as CASSYTGTSGSYEQFF.

This rearrangement joins TRBV28 to TRBJ2-7; no definite D call. The V gene lost 3 bases and the J gene lost 6 bases, with 6 bases spanning the gap. The CDR3 sequence is 11 residues long. The germline gives CDR1 MDHEN, CDR2 SYDVKM. The CDR3 bases are TGTGCCAGCAGTTTTTCGAGCGAGCAGTACTTC. Translating it yields CASSFSSEQYF. The full variable domain, with the rest looked up from reference TRBV28 and TRBJ2-7, is DVKVTQSSRYLVKRTGEKVFLECVQDMDHENMFWYRQDPGLGLRLIYFSYDVKMKEKGDIPEGYSVSREKKERFSLILESASTNQTSMYLCASSFSSEQYFGPGTRLTVT.

The gene calls are TRBV30 and TRBJ2-1, with a tentative D call TRBD2 (6 bases). Germline V gives CDR1 GTSNPN, CDR2 SVGIG (reference sequence). The CDR3 totals 13 residues. With 2 bases removed from V and 9 bases from J, the gap between germline ends came to 14 bases. CDR3 sequence reads: CAWSISRLGEQFF. In DNA form, the CDR3 reads TGTGCCTGGAGTATAAGCAGACTAGGTGAGCAGTTCTTC.

This sequence joins TRBV30 and TRBJ1-5; D gene unclear. CDR1 GTSNPN and CDR2 SVGIG come from the germline V gene (reference sequence). V was cut by 2 bases and J by 4 bases, with 9 bases left in between. CDR3 size: 13 residues. Here the CDR3 reads CAWSPGGNQPQHF. The CDR3 nucleotides are TGTGCCTGGAGTCCGGGTGGGAATCAGCCCCAGCATTTT.

The genes are TRBV28 and TRBJ1-5; D is undetermined. Trimming left V 5 bases short and J 9 bases short, with 8 bases between. Germline V gene lookup returns CDR1 MDHEN and CDR2 SYDVKM. CDR3 length equals 11 residues. The chain's CDR3 is CASSAPGPQHF. CDR3 bases: TGTGCCAGCAGTGCCCCGGGGCCCCAGCATTTT. Full variable domain (outside the CDR3, taken from reference TRBV28 and TRBJ1-5): DVKVTQSSRYLVKRTGEKVFLECVQDMDHENMFWYRQDPGLGLRLIYFSYDVKMKEKGDIPEGYSVSREKKERFSLILESASTNQTSMYLCASSAPGPQHFGDGTRLSIL.

This clone has ten or more counts. The gene calls are TRBV4-1 and TRBJ2-3, with D tentatively TRBD1 (6 bases). Trimming removed 4 bases at V and 10 bases at J, with 18 bases between. The germline V gene encodes CDR1 MGHRA and CDR2 YSYEKL. This CDR3 is built from 14 residues. CDR3 in amino acids: CASSLLSRDNAQYF. CDR3 DNA: TGCGCCAGCAGCCTCTTATCTCGGGACAACGCGCAGTATTTT.

The chain uses TRBV2 and TRBJ2-7; 8 bases line up with TRBD2. The CDR3 consists of 13 residues. The germline gives CDR1 SNHLY, CDR2 FYNNEI. V trimming: 6 bases; J trimming: 6 bases; junction bases outside the gene matches: 7. In DNA, the CDR3 is TGTGCCAGCAGACGGGAGGGGATCGGCGAGCAGTACTTC. This sequence encodes CASRREGIGEQYF.

The V gene is TRBV28, the J gene TRBJ1-2, with no clear D. The CDR3 is 13 residues long. V lost 1 base and J lost 3, with 6 bases in between. Germline assignment: CDR1 MDHEN and CDR2 SYDVKM. The CDR3 is CASSLSGYYGYTF. The CDR3 DNA reads TGTGCCAGCAGTTTATCGGGGTACTATGGCTACACCTTC.

The chain is built from TRBV3-1 (or the pseudogene TRBV3-2) and TRBJ2-7; D is perhaps TRBD2 (6 bases). This CDR3 contains 14 residues. V was clipped by 4 bases and J by 5 bases, with 15 bases between them. Germline CDR1 is LGHDT and CDR2 is YNNKEL (reference sequence). CDR3 nucleotides: TGTGCCAGCAGCCGACTAACTAGCATCGACGAGCAGTACTTC. This encodes CASSRLTSIDEQYF.

V is TRBV18 and J is TRBJ2-6, with 7 bases matching TRBD2. The CDR3 has 16 amino acids. Germline V lookup: CDR1 KGHSH, CDR2 LQKENI. With 2 bases clipped from V and 2 bases from J, the junction kept 3 bases outside the gene matches. The CDR3 reads CASSPAGRAGANVLTF. The CDR3 nucleotides are TGTGCCAGCTCACCAGCAGGGAGGGCTGGGGCCAACGTCCTGACTTTC.

There are a few counts of this clone. This chain connects TRBV3-1 (or the pseudogene TRBV3-2) to TRBJ2-3; tentatively, D is TRBD2 (6 bases). The ends were cut back, 4 bases at V and 6 bases at J, with 11 bases in the middle. The CDR3 totals 13 residues. Germline V gene data show CDR1 as LGHDT and CDR2 as YNNKEL (reference sequence). CDR3 in DNA: TGTGCCAGCAGCCTCGGGAGTTTTGATACGCAGTATTTT. Its protein is CASSLGSFDTQYF.

The chain carries TRBV6-6 and TRBJ2-2; D call uncertain. CDR1 and CDR2 (germline): MNHNY, SVGAGI (reference sequence). The V end lost 2 bases, the J end lost 9 bases, and 10 bases lay between the germline ends. The CDR3 is 13 residues long. The CDR3 is CASSYDERWELFF. The CDR3 region has the DNA TGTGCCAGCAGTTACGACGAGCGCTGGGAGCTGTTTTTT.

This clone was recorded only once. This chain joins TRBV19 and TRBJ2-7; a possible D gene is TRBD2 (6 bases). The CDR3 sequence is 13 residues long. Germline CDR1 LNHDA, CDR2 SQIVND (reference sequence). Trimming took 7 bases from V and 2 from J, leaving 12 bases between them. CDR3 in amino acids: CASIGGTPYEQYF. The CDR3 region has the DNA TGTGCCAGTATCGGCGGGACCCCCTACGAGCAGTACTTC.

The V gene is TRBV5-1, the J gene TRBJ2-3, with 11 bases matching TRBD2. This CDR3 is 16 amino acids long. Per the germline V gene, CDR1 is SGHRS and CDR2 is YFSETQ. V was pared by 3 bases and J by 2 bases, with 5 bases of the junction left unmatched. DNA of the CDR3: TGCGCCAGCAGCTCCCTGACTAGCGGGAACACAGATACGCAGTATTTT. It encodes CASSSLTSGNTDTQYF.

V is TRBV5-1 and J is TRBJ2-3, with 7 positions matching TRBD2. Looked up from germline, CDR1 is SGHRS and CDR2 is YFSETQ. V gave up 6 bases and J gave up 8 bases; unmatched junction bases: 21. The CDR3 runs 17 residues. The CDR3 reads CASMVGNPGLSGLTQYF. The CDR3 region has the DNA TGCGCCAGCATGGTAGGAAATCCGGGACTATCAGGACTTACGCAGTATTTT.